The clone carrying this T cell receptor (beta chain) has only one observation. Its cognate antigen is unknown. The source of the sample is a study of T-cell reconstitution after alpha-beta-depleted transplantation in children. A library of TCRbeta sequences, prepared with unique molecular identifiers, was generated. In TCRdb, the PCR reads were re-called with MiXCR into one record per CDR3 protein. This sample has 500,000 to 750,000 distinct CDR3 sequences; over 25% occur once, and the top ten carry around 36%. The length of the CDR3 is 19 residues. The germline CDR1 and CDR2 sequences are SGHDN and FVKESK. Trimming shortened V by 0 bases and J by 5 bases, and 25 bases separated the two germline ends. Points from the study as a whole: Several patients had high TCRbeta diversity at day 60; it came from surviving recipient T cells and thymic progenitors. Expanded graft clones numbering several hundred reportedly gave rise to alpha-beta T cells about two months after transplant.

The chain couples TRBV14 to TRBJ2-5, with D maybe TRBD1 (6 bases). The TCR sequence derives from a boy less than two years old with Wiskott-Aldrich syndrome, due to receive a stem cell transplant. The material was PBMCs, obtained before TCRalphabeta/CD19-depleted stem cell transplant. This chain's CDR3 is CASSQEGYGWGQPRETQYF. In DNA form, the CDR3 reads TGTGCCAGCAGCCAAGAAGGCTACGGGTGGGGGCAACCCAGGGAGACCCAGTACTTC.